This TCR beta chain came from a study of T-cell memory formation after mild COVID-19. As concerns this clonotype: The antigen is undetermined.

Regarding the study as a whole: The main location of contracting CD4+ clones was CM and EM, and that of contracting CD8+ clones was EMRA.

CDR3 length: 14 residues. The germline V gene has CDR1 SGHTA and CDR2 FQGNSA. Trimming removed 5 bases from V and 7 bases from J, with 16 bases in between. TCRdb passed the 5' RACE reads through MiXCR, listing each CDR3 protein once. This table holds roughly 400,000 distinct CDR3 sequences, 15% to 20% found once. The source is a young man who had mild COVID-19 (a few samples of this study predate the infection). Cell type and time point are not known. The sequencing input was PBMCs or a T cell subset sorted from them (not recorded which). The V and J genes are TRBV7-2 and TRBJ2-3; D may be TRBD1 (5 bases). The CDR3 region has the DNA TGTGCCAGCAGCCCCCGGTGGGGCACCCATACGCAGTATTTT. Its protein product is CASSPRWGTHTQYF.